A selection of T cell receptor beta chains follows, all from one sample in a study of blood T cell repertoires in COVID-19. Data came from immunoSEQ multiplex PCR; TCRdb stores just in-frame clones and leaves some out. The data show roughly 170,000 clones, roughly 84% seen once. Sequencing input: PBMCs or T cells enriched from blood (not recorded which). The receptors here all came from a man aged 55 to 70 who had recovered from COVID-19. Each CDR3 is given without its conserved first and last residue.

TRBV20-1	SASWRMRTGNEQF
TRBV19	ASSIGLHSNQPQH
TRBV20-1	SASAFPAGSTSTDTQY
TRBV6-4	ASRATGASIEAF
TRBV7-8	ASSLRGGQGHQPQH
TRBV5-1	ASGRGQAAGETQY
TRBV28	ASRAQGNTEAF
TRBV18	ASSPGQENEKLF
TRBV30	AWQPGLGPDTQY
TRBV5-1	ASSEFGVSGTEAF
TRBV13	ASSLRGRAGGVTGELF
TRBV10-3	ATGRAENEKLF
TRBV3-1/TRBV3-2	ASDGGGNTGELF
TRBV30	AWSKGAALNSPLH
TRBV30	AWDKSGGNTEAF
TRBV6-4	ASSDHFLIDRVRTGELF
TRBV10-3	AISELAGGYNEQF
TRBV28	ASSPPGRGANYGYT
TRBV19	ASSIRRRTSVIYEQY
TRBV3-1/TRBV3-2	ASSQGIDRGPTLENEQF
TRBV7-2	ASGAGSSGNTIY
TRBV29-1	SGAVGTGENEQF
TRBV1	TSSQGLGSGGRLCEQY
TRBV7-3	ASSLSPGETEAF